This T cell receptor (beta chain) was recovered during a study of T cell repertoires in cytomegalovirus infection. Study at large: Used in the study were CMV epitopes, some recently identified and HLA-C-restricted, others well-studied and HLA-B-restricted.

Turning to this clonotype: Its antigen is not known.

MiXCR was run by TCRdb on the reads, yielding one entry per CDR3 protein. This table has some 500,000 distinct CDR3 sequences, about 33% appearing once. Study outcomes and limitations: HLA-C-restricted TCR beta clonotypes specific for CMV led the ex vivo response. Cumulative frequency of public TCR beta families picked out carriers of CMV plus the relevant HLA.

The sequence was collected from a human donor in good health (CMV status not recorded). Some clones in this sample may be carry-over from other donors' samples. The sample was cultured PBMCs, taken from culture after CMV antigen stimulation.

CDR3 protein: CASTTGQGLTNEKLFF. The CDR3 DNA reads as TGTGCCAGCACCACGGGACAGGGATTAACTAATGAAAAACTGTTTTTT. The chain employs TRBV6-6 and TRBJ1-4; 9 nucleotides line up with TRBD1. This CDR3 has 16 residues. With V trimmed by 7 bases and J by 1 base, 7 bases remained unmatched. Germline CDR1 MNHNY, CDR2 SVGAGI (reference sequence).